This T cell receptor (beta chain) was found in a study of CD8+ T cells in alopecia areata. Germline V lookup: CDR1 SEHNR, CDR2 FQNEAQ (reference sequence). With V trimmed by 2 bases and J by 2 bases, 6 bases remained unmatched. The CDR3 consists of 17 residues. Extracted RNA was reverse transcribed, and the resulting cDNA served as sequencing template. Clones were sequenced by immunoSEQ multiplex PCR, and TCRdb holds only the in-frame ones, with some missing. Seen here are approximately 200,000 clones, 58% observed once, and the top ten hold 4.5% to 6%. Indicated treatment: oral pan-JAK inhibitor, 5-10 mg twice daily.

This chain connects TRBV7-9 to TRBJ2-6, with TRBD1 matching over 7 bases. This sample comprised CD4+ T cells sorted from blood, obtained at week 24, from a patient treated with tofacitinib. The receptor's source is a human donor with alopecia areata. CDR3: CASSLRPGQAGANVLTF. The CDR3 DNA reads TGTGCCAGCAGCTTACGCCCCGGACAGGCTGGGGCCAACGTCCTGACTTTC.